The entry below describes one T cell receptor (beta chain). This entry is derived from a study of blood T cell repertoires in COVID-19. The CDR3 is made up of 15 amino acids. CDR1 is SEHNR, CDR2 FQNEAQ, per germline (reference sequence). V was clipped by 5 bases and J by 0 bases, with 11 bases between them. The method was immunoSEQ multiplex PCR; TCRdb's version includes in-frame clones alone and lacks a portion of them. Of about 59,000 clones in the sample, about nine tenths were seen once. The V and J genes are TRBV7-9 and TRBJ1-5; D not certain. The receptor was isolated from a human donor in a cohort sampled during active COVID-19. Sequenced material: peripheral blood. CDR3 DNA sequence: TGTGCCAGCAGCGAGAGTCGGGGTAGCAATCAGCCCCAGCATTTT. This translates into CASSESRGSNQPQHF.